This T cell receptor beta chain comes out of a study of CD8+ T cells in alopecia areata. About the study: Tofacitinib administration to treated patients was oral, at 5 to 10 mg twice daily.

RNA was isolated and reverse transcribed to cDNA, the sequencing template. The table came from immunoSEQ multiplex PCR; TCRdb's copy has only in-frame clones and leaves some out. The data contain 250,000 or so clones, 65% to 70% of them singletons. Germline CDR1 and CDR2: SGHNT and YYREEE (reference sequence). V was shortened by 0 bases and J by 10 bases, with 17 bases between the two germline ends. The CDR3 is 15 residues long. With respect to this clone: Its antigen is as yet unknown.

Study-level findings and limits: Normal skin's resident alphabeta T cells are also sequenced in scalp samples. Across lesional scalp, and particularly alopecia totalis/universalis, clonality surpassed that of normal scalp. The study found TCR sharing across patients less clear than in mice, possibly for HLA reasons.

This sequence was found in a human donor with alopecia areata. The specimen was CD4+ T cells sorted from blood, collected at week 0. This chain uses TRBV5-4 with TRBJ2-1, with D unclear. CDR3: CASSLAAKSLIEQFF. CDR3 sequence (DNA): TGTGCCAGCAGCTTGGCCGCTAAGAGCCTCATCGAGCAGTTCTTC. The complete variable domain, with remaining parts taken from reference TRBV5-4 and TRBJ2-1, reads ETGVTQSPTHLIKTRGQQVTLRCSSQSGHNTVSWYQQALGQGPQFIFQYYREEENGRGNFPPRFSGLQFPNYSSELNVNALELDDSALYLCASSLAAKSLIEQFFGPGTRLTVL.